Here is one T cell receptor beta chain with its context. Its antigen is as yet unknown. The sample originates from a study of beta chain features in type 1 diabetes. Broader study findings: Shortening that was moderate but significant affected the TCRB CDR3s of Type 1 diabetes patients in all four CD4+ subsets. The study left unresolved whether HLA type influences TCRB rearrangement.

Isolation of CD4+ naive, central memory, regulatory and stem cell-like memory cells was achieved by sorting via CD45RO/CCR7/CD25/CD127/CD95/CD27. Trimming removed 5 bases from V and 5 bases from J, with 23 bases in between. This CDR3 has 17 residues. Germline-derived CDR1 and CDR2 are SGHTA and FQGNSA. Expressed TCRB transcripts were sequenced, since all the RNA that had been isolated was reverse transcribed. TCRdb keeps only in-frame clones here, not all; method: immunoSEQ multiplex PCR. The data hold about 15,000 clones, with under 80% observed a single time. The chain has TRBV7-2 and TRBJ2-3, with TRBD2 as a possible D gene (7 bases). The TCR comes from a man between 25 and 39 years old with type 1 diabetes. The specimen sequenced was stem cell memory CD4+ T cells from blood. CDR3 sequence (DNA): TGTGCCAGCAGCAAGGGGGGGACATCCTCGCTAGGAGATACGCAGTATTTT. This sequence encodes CASSKGGTSSLGDTQYF.